A single sample is the source of the 19 T cell receptor beta chains below, sequenced in a study of blood T cell repertoires in COVID-19. Using immunoSEQ multiplex PCR, the repertoire was profiled, and TCRdb retains in-frame clones only, with some absent. The sample shows some 130,000 clones, about 89% of them seen only once. The sequenced sample was peripheral blood. The origin of the receptors is a man aged 50 to 60 with active COVID-19.

The J gene is TRBJ2-2, the V gene TRBV29-1, with D unclear. The CDR3 sequence is 12 residues long. V was shortened by 7 bases and J by 1 base, with 7 bases between the two germline ends. Germline CDR1 is SQVTM and CDR2 is ANQGSEA. DNA for the CDR3: TGCAGCGCGACTGAGAACACCGGGGAGCTGTTTTTT. This translates into CSATENTGELFF.

The genes are TRBV11-1 and TRBJ2-7; possible D gene TRBD1, 6 bases. Germline assignment: CDR1 SGHAT and CDR2 FQDESV (reference sequence). Deletions cut 2 bases from V and 4 bases from J, with 12 bases between. The CDR3 contains 14 residues. The CDR3 nucleotides are TGTGCCAGCAGCTTATTGGGACAAAATTACGAGCAGTACTTC. The encoded protein is CASSLLGQNYEQYF.

A note on this clone: Other nucleotide sequences from this sample produce the same CDR3. The chain joins TRBV3-1 (or the pseudogene TRBV3-2) to TRBJ2-7, with TRBD2 matching over 10 bases. Per the germline V gene, CDR1 is LGHDT and CDR2 is YNNKEL (reference sequence). V shed 2 bases and J 4 bases; nucleotides not matched to a gene: 8. This CDR3 contains 16 residues. This CDR3 is CASSQYSGGEAYEQYF. The CDR3 region has the DNA TGTGCCAGCAGCCAATACAGCGGGGGGGAGGCTTACGAGCAGTACTTC.

This rearrangement joins TRBV4-2 to TRBJ2-1; D unresolved. Germline V CDR1 and CDR2: LGHNA, YNFKEQ. The CDR3 covers 13 residues. The V and J ends lost 0 bases and 7 bases respectively, with 7 bases between them. CDR3 amino acids: CASSQDMSNEQFF. The CDR3 nucleotides are TGTGCCAGCAGCCAAGATATGTCGAATGAGCAGTTCTTC.

This clone was picked up one time. The CDR3 sequence: CASSMDNSGGPVSTQYF. Here the CDR3 DNA reads TGCGCCAGCAGCATGGATAATAGCGGGGGACCAGTAAGTACGCAGTATTTT. This rearrangement joins TRBV5-1 to TRBJ2-3; 9 nucleotides align to TRBD2. Unmatched junction bases numbered 17, after V lost 4 bases and J lost 8 bases. Germline lookup yields CDR1 SGHRS and CDR2 YFSETQ. The CDR3 spans 17 residues.

This chain links TRBV19 with TRBJ1-5; 7 bases agree with TRBD1. The V and J ends lost 3 bases and 6 bases, in that order; junction bases with no gene match: 11. The CDR3 runs 16 residues. Germline CDR1 reads LNHDA; CDR2 reads SQIVND (reference sequence). The CDR3 region is CASSMVVKTGSQPQHF. As DNA, the CDR3 is TGTGCCAGTAGTATGGTGGTGAAGACAGGGAGTCAGCCCCAGCATTTT. The whole variable domain, filled in from reference TRBV19 and TRBJ1-5, reads DGGITQSPKYLFRKEGQNVTLSCEQNLNHDAMYWYRQDPGQGLRLIYYSQIVNDFQKGDIAEGYSVSREKKESFPLTVTSAQKNPTAFYLCASSMVVKTGSQPQHFGDGTRLSIL.

This clone appeared once. The chain couples TRBV5-6 to TRBJ2-3; 7 positions agree with TRBD2. The CDR3 spans 14 residues. V lost 3 bases and J lost 5; bases outside the gene matches: 6. Germline loops: CDR1 SGHDT, CDR2 YYEEEE. CDR3 coding DNA: TGTGCCAGCAGCTCTCAGCGGGGATTAGATACGCAGTATTTT. The encoded protein is CASSSQRGLDTQYF.

Points on this clone: The sample holds other DNA sequences that translate to the same CDR3. Here the CDR3 reads CASSDSSYEQYF. CDR3 sequence (DNA): TGTGCCAGCAGCGATAGCTCCTACGAGCAGTACTTC. The gene calls are TRBV7-2 and TRBJ2-7; no clear D gene. Germline CDR1 SGHTA, CDR2 FQGNSA. The CDR3 extends over 12 amino acids. Trimming pared 5 bases from V and 0 bases from J, leaving 5 bases between.

The rearrangement joins TRBV5-5 to TRBJ2-7, with 8 bases that match TRBD1. The germline gives CDR1 SGHKS, CDR2 YYEKEE (reference sequence). This CDR3 comprises 15 residues. After removal of 5 bases from V and 2 bases from J, the junction contained 9 bases not matched to a gene. For the CDR3, the DNA is TGTGCCAGCAGTTTGCCCGGGACAGGCACCTACGAGCAGTACTTC. Protein product: CASSLPGTGTYEQYF.

There are a few counts of this clone. The V and J genes are TRBV30 and TRBJ2-7; the match to TRBD2 covers 16 bases. Germline CDR1 is GTSNPN and CDR2 is SVGIG (reference sequence). The CDR3 is 15 residues long. V trimming: 4 bases; J trimming: 11 bases; junction bases outside the gene matches: 11. The CDR3 is CAWTSLGLAGGLKYF. CDR3 DNA: TGTGCCTGGACCTCACTGGGACTAGCGGGGGGGCTGAAGTACTTC.

In nucleotides, the CDR3 is TGTGCCAGCAGTGACCCTTCTCGGACAGGCGACGAGCAGTACTTC. It encodes CASSDPSRTGDEQYF. This chain joins TRBV6-4 and TRBJ2-7; 7 bases are a match to TRBD1. With V trimmed by 2 bases and J by 5 bases, 9 bases remained unmatched. The CDR3 sequence is 15 residues long. The germline CDR1 and CDR2 sequences are MRHNA and SNTAGT.

V and J are TRBV4-2 and TRBJ1-5; D is ambiguous. The V gene's germline CDR1 is LGHNA and CDR2 YNFKEQ. The CDR3 loop spans 15 amino acids. Trimming took 2 bases from V and 5 from J, leaving 13 bases between them. In DNA form, the CDR3 reads TGTGCCAGCAGCCAAACCCCGAACGGGGATCAGCCCCAGCATTTT. Protein product: CASSQTPNGDQPQHF.

This chain's CDR3 is CASSVSASNQPQHF. The CDR3 DNA reads TGTGCCAGCAGCGTGAGCGCTAGCAATCAGCCCCAGCATTTT. The V gene is TRBV11-2, the J gene TRBJ1-5, with D unresolved. V was clipped by 5 bases and J by 0 bases, with 8 bases between them. The CDR3 runs to 14 residues. Germline values: CDR1 SGHAT, CDR2 FQNNGV.

This clone was seen just once. A read error may produce the germline difference seen at one junction end. V usage is TRBV7-7 and J usage is TRBJ2-1; D may be TRBD1 (6 bases). CDR1 and CDR2 from the germline V gene are SSHAT and FNYEAQ (reference sequence). The CDR3 is 15 residues long. The CDR3 sequence is CASSTGLDSYNEQFF. CDR3 coding DNA: TGTGCTAGCAGCACAGGGCTCGATTCTTACAATGAGCAGTTCTTC.

The rearrangement uses TRBV6-5 and TRBJ2-1; 12 bases line up with TRBD2. CDR3 length: 14 residues. With 2 bases clipped from V and 14 bases from J, the junction kept 7 bases outside the gene matches. From germline, CDR1 is MNHEY and CDR2 SVGAGI. In DNA, the CDR3 is TGTGCCAGCAGTTACGCTAGCGGGGGGGGCTGGGAGTTCTTC. It is translated as CASSYASGGGWEFF.

The chain is built from TRBV29-1 and TRBJ1-1; perhaps TRBD1 as D (6 bases). The V gene's germline CDR1 is SQVTM and CDR2 ANQGSEA. The V gene lost 4 bases and the J gene lost 1 base, with 13 bases spanning the gap. The CDR3 totals 14 residues. The CDR3 region has the DNA TGCAGCGTTGCATCAAGGGGGGGGAACACTGAAGCTTTCTTT. As protein: CSVASRGGNTEAFF.

The table lists this clone with a count of one. This rearrangement joins TRBV12-3 or TRBV12-4 to TRBJ2-7; tentatively, D is TRBD1 (6 bases). Deletions cut 6 bases from V and 13 bases from J, with 16 bases between. This CDR3 region has 11 residues. The CDR3 reads CASRDRDIKYF. DNA of the CDR3: TGTGCCAGCAGGGACCGGGACATCAAATACTTC.

The chain uses TRBV5-7 and TRBJ2-5, with TRBD1 as a possible D gene (6 bases). TRBV5-7 is designated an ORF whose function remains uncertain. The V and J ends lost 4 bases and 5 bases respectively, with 24 bases between them. The CDR3 is 17 amino acids. CDR3 region: CASSTRTEGVRWETQYF. The CDR3 bases are TGTGCCAGCAGCACAAGGACAGAAGGGGTTAGGTGGGAGACCCAGTACTTC.

This chain links TRBV15 with TRBJ2-7, with 7 bases fitting TRBD1. Germline V lookup: CDR1 LNHNV, CDR2 YYDKDF (reference sequence). This CDR3 region has 14 residues. V lost 4 bases and J lost 3; bases outside the gene matches: 6. CDR3 sequence reads: CATSTRDSFYEQYF. CDR3 DNA: TGTGCCACCAGCACCCGGGACAGCTTCTACGAGCAGTACTTC.